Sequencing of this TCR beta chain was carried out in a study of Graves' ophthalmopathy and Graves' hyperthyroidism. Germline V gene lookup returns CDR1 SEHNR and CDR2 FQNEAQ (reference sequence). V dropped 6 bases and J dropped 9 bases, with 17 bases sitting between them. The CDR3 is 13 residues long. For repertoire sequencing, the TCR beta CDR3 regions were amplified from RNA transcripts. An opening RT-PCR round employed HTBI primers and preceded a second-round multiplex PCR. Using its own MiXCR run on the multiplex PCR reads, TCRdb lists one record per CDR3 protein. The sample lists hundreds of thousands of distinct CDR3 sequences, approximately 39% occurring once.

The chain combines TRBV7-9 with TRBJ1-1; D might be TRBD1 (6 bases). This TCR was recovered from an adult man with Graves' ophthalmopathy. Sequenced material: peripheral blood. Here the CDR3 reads CASSNPGGVKAFF. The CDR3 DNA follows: TGTGCCAGCAGTAACCCGGGGGGCGTAAAAGCTTTCTTT. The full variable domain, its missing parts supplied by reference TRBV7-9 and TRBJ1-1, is DTGVSQNPRHKITKRGQNVTFRCDPISEHNRLYWYRQTLGQGPEFLTYFQNEAQLEKSRLLSDRFSAERPKGSFSTLEIQRTEQGDSAMYLCASSNPGGVKAFFGQGTRLTVV.